This TCR beta chain was sequenced in a study of cytomegalovirus exposure and HLA in healthy donors. This clone was found once. Its antigen is unknown. PCR primers comprised 60 Vbeta and 13 Jbeta primers. Libraries were prepared by immunoSEQ multiplex PCR; TCRdb keeps only in-frame clonotypes and omits some of them. This sample has 110,000 or so clones; roughly 77% occur once, and the top ten carry less than 5.5%. Whole-study findings and limits: With later analysis, a missense DCLRE1C variant became linked to TCR beta V- and J-gene trimming.

J was trimmed by 5 bases and V by 5 bases; bases with no gene match: 14. CDR3 size: 17 residues. CDR1 and CDR2 (germline): SGHVS, FQNEAQ. The receptor was isolated from a man aged 50 or older in good health and CMV-seropositive. The J gene is TRBJ2-1, the V gene TRBV7-8; TRBD1 aligns across 8 bases. The sample consisted of PBMCs. The CDR3 region has the DNA TGTGCCAGCAGCCCCCGGGACAGGACTCTACGTGACAATGAGCAGTTCTTC. As protein: CASSPRDRTLRDNEQFF. The full variable domain, with the rest looked up from reference TRBV7-8 and TRBJ2-1, is GAGVSQSPRYKVAKRGQDVALRCDPISGHVSLFWYQQALGQGPEFLTYFQNEAQLDKSGLPSDRFFAERPEGSVSTLKIQRTQQEDSAVYLCASSPRDRTLRDNEQFFGPGTRLTVL.